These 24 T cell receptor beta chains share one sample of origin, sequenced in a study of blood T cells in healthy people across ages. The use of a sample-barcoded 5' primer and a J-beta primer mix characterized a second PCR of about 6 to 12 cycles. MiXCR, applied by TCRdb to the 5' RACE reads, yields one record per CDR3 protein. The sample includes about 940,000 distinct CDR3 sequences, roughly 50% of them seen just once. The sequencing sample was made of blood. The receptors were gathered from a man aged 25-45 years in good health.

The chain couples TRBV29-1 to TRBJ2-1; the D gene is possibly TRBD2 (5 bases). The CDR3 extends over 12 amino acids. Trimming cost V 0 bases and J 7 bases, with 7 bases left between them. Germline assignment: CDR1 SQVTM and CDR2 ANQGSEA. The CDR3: CSVEELGNEQFF. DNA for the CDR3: TGCAGCGTTGAAGAACTAGGGAATGAGCAGTTCTTC.

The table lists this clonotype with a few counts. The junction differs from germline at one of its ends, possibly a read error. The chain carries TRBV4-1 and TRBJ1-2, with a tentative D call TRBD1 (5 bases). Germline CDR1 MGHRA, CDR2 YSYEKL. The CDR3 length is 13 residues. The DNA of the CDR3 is TGTGCCAGCAGCCAAGGGACCGACTATGGCTACACCTTC. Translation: CASSQGTDYGYTF.

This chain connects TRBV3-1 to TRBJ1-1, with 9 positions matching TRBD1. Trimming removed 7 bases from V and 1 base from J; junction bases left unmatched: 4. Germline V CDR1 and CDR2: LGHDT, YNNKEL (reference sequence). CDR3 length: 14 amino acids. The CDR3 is CASILTGGNTEAFF. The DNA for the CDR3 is TGTGCCAGCATTTTGACAGGGGGGAACACTGAAGCTTTCTTT. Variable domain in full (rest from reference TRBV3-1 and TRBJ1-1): DTAVSQTPKYLVTQMGNDKSIKCEQNLGHDTMYWYKQDSKKFLKIMFSYNNKELIINETVPNRFSPKSPDKAHLNLHINSLELGDSAVYFCASILTGGNTEAFFGQGTRLTVV.

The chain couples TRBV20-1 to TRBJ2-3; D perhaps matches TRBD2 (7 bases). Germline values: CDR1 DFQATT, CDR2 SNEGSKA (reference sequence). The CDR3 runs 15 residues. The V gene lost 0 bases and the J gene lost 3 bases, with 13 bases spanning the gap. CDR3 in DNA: TGCAGTGCTAGAGATTACGGGGGGCCTACAGATACGCAGTATTTT. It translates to CSARDYGGPTDTQYF.

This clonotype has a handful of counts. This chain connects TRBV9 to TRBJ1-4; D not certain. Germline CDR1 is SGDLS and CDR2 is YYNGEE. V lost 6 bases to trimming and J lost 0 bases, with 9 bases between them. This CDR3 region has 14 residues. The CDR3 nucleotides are TGTGCCAGCACTTCAGGCTCAACTAATGAAAAACTGTTTTTT. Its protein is CASTSGSTNEKLFF.

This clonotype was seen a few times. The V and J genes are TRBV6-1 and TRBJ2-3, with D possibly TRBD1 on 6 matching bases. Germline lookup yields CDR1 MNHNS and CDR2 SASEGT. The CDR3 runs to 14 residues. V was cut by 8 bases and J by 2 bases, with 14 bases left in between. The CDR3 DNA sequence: TGTGCCAGCGGGAAGAGGGGGTACACAGATACGCAGTATTTT. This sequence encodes CASGKRGYTDTQYF.

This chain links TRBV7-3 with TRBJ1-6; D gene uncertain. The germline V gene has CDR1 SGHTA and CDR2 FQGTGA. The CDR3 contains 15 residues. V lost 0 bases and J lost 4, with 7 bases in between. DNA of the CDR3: TGTGCCAGCAGCTTAACGGTCCAATATAATTCACCCCTCCACTTT. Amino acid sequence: CASSLTVQYNSPLHF.

CDR3 protein: CASSLETRGGEQFF. The DNA for the CDR3 is TGTGCCAGCAGCTTAGAGACGAGAGGCGGCGAGCAGTTCTTC. The chain couples TRBV11-3 to TRBJ2-1; no clear D. Trimming took off 0 bases at V and 10 bases at J, with 13 bases between the two ends. This CDR3 is built from 14 residues. Germline-derived CDR1 and CDR2 are SGHNT and YENEEA. Full variable domain (remainder filled in from reference TRBV11-3 and TRBJ2-1): EAGVVQSPRYKIIEKKQPVAFWCNPISGHNTLYWYLQNLGQGPELLIRYENEEAVDDSQLPKDRFSAERLKGVDSTLKIQPAELGDSAVYLCASSLETRGGEQFFGPGTRLTVL.

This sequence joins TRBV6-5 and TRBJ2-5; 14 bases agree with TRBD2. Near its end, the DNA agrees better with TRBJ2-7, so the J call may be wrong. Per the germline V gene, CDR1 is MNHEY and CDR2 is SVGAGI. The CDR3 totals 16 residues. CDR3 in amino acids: CASSYRLAGGLYEQYF. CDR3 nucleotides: TGTGCCAGCAGTTACCGACTAGCGGGAGGGTTATACGAGCAGTACTTC.

CDR3 in DNA: TGTGCCAGCATGCAAGGGAGCGGGGGGCCCCTCGAGCAGTACTTC. Its protein is CASMQGSGGPLEQYF. The rearrangement uses TRBV28 and TRBJ2-7; 9 nucleotides line up with TRBD2. The V segment lost 7 bases and the J segment 6 bases; nucleotides outside the gene matches: 13. Germline-derived CDR1 and CDR2 are MDHEN and SYDVKM. The CDR3 has 15 amino acids. Looking up the rest from reference TRBV28 and TRBJ2-7 gives the full variable domain: DVKVTQSSRYLVKRTGEKVFLECVQDMDHENMFWYRQDPGLGLRLIYFSYDVKMKEKGDIPEGYSVSREKKERFSLILESASTNQTSMYLCASMQGSGGPLEQYFGPGTRLTVT.

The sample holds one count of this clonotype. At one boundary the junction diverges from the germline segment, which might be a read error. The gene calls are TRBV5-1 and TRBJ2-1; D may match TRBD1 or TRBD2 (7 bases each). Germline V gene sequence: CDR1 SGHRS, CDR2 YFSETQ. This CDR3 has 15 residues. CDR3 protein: CASSLAQGDYNERFF. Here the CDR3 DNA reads TGCGCCAGCAGCTTGGCCCAGGGGGACTACAATGAGCGGTTCTTC.

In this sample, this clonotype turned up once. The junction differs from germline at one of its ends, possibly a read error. The chain's CDR3 is CASREATGERKLFF. Here the CDR3 DNA reads TGTGCCAGCAGGGAAGCCACAGGGGAACGAAAACTGTTTTTT. J is TRBJ1-4 and V is TRBV2, with TRBD1 identical over 7 bases. CDR1 and CDR2 from the germline V gene are SNHLY and FYNNEI. This CDR3 is 14 amino acids long.

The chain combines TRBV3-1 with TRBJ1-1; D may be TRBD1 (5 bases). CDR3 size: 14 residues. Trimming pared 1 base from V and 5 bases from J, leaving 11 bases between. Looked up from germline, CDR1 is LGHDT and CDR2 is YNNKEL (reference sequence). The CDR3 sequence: CASSQGIRDTEAFF. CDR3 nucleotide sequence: TGTGCCAGCAGCCAAGGGATCAGGGATACTGAAGCTTTCTTT.

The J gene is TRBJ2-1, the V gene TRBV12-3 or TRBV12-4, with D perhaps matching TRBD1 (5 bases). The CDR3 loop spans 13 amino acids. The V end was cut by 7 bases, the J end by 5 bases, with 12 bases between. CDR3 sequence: CASTKGSDNEQFF. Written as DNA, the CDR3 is TGTGCCAGCACCAAGGGGTCAGACAATGAGCAGTTCTTC.

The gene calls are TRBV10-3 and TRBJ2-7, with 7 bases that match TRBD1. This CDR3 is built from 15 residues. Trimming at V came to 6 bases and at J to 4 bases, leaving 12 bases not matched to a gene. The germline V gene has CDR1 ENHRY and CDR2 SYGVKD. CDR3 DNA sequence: TGTGCCATCAGGTCCCCGGGACAGCCTAATTACGAGCAGTACTTC. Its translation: CAIRSPGQPNYEQYF.

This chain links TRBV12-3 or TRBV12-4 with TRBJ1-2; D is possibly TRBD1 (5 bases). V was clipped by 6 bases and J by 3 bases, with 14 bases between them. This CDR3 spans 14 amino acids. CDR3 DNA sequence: TGTGCCAGCAGAGATTTTGTGGGGGACTATGGCTACACCTTC. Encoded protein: CASRDFVGDYGYTF.

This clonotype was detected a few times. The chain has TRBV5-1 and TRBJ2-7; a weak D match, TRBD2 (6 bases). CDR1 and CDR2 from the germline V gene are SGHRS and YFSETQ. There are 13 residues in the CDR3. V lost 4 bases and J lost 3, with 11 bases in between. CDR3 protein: CASSPEGFYEQYF. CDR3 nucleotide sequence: TGCGCCAGCAGCCCGGAGGGGTTCTACGAGCAGTACTTC.

The CDR3 reads CASSAVPYNEQFF. Written as DNA, the CDR3 is TGTGCCAGCAGTGCCGTACCCTACAATGAGCAGTTCTTC. The chain has TRBV2 and TRBJ2-1; D not certain. CDR1 and CDR2 from the germline V gene are SNHLY and FYNNEI. CDR3 length equals 13 residues. The V and J ends lost 4 bases and 2 bases respectively, with 6 bases between them.

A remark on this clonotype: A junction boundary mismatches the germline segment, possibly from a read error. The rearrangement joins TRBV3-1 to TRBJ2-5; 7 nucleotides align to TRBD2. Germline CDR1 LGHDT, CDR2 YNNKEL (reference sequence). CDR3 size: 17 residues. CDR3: CASSQNLGGGGREAQYF. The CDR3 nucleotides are TGTGCCAGCAGCCAAAATTTGGGCGGGGGAGGACGAGAGGCCCAGTACTTC.

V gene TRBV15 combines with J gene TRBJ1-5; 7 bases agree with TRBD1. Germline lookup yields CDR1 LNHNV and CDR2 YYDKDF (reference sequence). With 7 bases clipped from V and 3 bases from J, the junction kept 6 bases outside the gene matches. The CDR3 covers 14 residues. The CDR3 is CATNRGSSNQPQHF. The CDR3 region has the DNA TGTGCCACCAACAGGGGATCGTCCAATCAGCCCCAGCATTTT. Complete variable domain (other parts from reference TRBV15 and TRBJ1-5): DAMVIQNPRYQVTQFGKPVTLSCSQTLNHNVMYWYQQKSSQAPKLLFHYYDKDFNNEADTPDNFQSRRPNTSFCFLDIRSPGLGDTAMYLCATNRGSSNQPQHFGDGTRLSIL.

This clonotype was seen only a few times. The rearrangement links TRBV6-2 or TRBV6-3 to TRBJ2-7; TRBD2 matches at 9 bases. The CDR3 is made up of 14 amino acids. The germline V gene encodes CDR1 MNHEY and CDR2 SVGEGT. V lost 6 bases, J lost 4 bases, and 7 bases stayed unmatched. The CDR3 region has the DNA TGTGCCAGCAGAGATAGCGGGGGTTATTACGAGCAGTACTTC. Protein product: CASRDSGGYYEQYF.

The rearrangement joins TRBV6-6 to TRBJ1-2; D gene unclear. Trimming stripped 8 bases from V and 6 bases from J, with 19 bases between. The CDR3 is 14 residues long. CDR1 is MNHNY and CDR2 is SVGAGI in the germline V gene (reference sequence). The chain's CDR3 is CASVPLGGRHGYTF. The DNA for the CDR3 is TGTGCCAGCGTCCCCCTGGGTGGCCGCCATGGCTACACCTTC.

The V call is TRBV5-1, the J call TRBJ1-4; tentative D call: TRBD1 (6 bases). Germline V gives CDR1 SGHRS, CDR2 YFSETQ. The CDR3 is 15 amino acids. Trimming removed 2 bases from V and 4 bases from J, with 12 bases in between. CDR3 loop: CASSLGQSGNEKLFF. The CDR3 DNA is TGCGCCAGCAGCTTAGGACAGTCGGGTAATGAAAAACTGTTTTTT.

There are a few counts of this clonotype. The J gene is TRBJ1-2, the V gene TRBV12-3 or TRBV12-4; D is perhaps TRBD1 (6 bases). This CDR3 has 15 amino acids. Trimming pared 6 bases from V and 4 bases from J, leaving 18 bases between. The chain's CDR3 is CASSRSGGLGYGYTF. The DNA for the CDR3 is TGTGCCAGCAGCCGAAGTGGGGGGCTGGGCTATGGCTACACCTTC.